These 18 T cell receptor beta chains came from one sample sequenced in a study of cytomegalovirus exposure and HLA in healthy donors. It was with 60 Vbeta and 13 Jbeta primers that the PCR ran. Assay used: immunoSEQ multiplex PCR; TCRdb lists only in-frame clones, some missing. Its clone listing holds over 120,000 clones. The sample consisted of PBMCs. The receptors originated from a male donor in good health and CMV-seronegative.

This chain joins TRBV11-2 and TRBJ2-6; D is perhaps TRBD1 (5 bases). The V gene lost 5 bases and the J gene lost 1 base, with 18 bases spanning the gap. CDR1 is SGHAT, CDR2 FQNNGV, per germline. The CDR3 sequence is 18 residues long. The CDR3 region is CASSARPLTGSGANVLTF. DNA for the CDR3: TGTGCCAGCAGCGCAAGACCACTCACAGGTTCTGGGGCCAACGTCCTGACTTTC.

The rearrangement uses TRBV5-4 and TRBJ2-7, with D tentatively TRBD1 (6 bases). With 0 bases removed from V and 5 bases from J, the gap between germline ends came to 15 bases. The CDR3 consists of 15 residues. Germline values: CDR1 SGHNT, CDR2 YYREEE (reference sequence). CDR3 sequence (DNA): TGTGCCAGCAGCTTGGACGGTGGGGGCACCCACGAGCAGTACTTC. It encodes CASSLDGGGTHEQYF. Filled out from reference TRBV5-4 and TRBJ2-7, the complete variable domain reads ETGVTQSPTHLIKTRGQQVTLRCSSQSGHNTVSWYQQALGQGPQFIFQYYREEENGRGNFPPRFSGLQFPNYSSELNVNALELDDSALYLCASSLDGGGTHEQYFGPGTRLTVT.

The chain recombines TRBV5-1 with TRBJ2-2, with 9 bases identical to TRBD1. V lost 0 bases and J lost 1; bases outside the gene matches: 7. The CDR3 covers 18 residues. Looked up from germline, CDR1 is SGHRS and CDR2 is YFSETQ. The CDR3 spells CASSLVSPGQGNTGELFF. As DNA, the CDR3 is TGCGCCAGCAGCTTGGTTAGTCCGGGACAGGGGAACACCGGGGAGCTGTTTTTT.

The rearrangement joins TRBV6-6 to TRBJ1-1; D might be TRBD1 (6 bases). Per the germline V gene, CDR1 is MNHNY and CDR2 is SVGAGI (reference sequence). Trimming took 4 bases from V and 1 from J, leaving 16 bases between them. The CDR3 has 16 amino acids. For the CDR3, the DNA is TGTGCCAGCAGTTCTCCGGGACAACGCCCGAACACTGAAGCTTTCTTT. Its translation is CASSSPGQRPNTEAFF.

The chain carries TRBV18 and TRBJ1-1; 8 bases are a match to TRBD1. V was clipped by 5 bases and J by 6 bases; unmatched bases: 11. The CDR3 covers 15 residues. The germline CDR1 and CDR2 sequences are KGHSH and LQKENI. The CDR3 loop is CASSTSQGARAEAFF. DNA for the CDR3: TGTGCCAGCTCAACTTCTCAGGGGGCGCGGGCTGAAGCTTTCTTT.

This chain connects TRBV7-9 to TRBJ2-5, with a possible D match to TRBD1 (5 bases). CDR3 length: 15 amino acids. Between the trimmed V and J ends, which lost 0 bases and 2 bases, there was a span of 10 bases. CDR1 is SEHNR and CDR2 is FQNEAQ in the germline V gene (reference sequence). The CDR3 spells CASSLASRQQETQYF. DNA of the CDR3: TGTGCCAGCAGCTTAGCGAGTCGACAGCAAGAGACCCAGTACTTC.

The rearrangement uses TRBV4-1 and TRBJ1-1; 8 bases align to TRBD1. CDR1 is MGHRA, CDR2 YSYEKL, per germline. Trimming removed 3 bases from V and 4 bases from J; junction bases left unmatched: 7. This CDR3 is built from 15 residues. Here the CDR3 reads CASSQDRVGGTEAFF. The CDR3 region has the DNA TGCGCCAGCAGCCAGGACAGGGTGGGGGGCACTGAAGCTTTCTTT.

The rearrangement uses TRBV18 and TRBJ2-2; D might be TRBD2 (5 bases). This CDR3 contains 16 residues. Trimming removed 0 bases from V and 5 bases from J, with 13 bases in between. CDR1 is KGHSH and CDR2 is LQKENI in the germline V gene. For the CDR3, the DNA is TGTGCCAGCTCACCACCCGGGAAGGGTAGAACCGGGGAGCTGTTTTTT. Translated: CASSPPGKGRTGELFF.

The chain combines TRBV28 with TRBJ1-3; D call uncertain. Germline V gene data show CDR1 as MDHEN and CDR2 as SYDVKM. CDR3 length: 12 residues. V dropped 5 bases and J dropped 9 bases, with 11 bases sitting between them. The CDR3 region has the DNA TGTGCCAGCAGTCCTCCCGGTCGCACCATATATTTT. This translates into CASSPPGRTIYF. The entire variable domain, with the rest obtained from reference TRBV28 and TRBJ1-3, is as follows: DVKVTQSSRYLVKRTGEKVFLECVQDMDHENMFWYRQDPGLGLRLIYFSYDVKMKEKGDIPEGYSVSREKKERFSLILESASTNQTSMYLCASSPPGRTIYFGEGSWLTVV.

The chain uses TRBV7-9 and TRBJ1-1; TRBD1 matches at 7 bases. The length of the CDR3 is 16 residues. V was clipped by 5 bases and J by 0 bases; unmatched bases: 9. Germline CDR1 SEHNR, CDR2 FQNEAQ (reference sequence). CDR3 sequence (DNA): TGTGCCAGCAGCACCACAGGGGCCCGAATGAACACTGAAGCTTTCTTT. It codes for CASSTTGARMNTEAFF.

CDR3 residues: CAISGTEVVTYEQYF. CDR3 DNA sequence: TGTGCCATCAGTGGGACGGAGGTGGTTACCTACGAGCAGTACTTC. This chain links TRBV10-3 with TRBJ2-7; possible D gene TRBD2, 5 bases. CDR3 length: 15 residues. With 4 bases removed from V and 2 bases from J, the gap between germline ends came to 15 bases. Germline CDR1 ENHRY, CDR2 SYGVKD.

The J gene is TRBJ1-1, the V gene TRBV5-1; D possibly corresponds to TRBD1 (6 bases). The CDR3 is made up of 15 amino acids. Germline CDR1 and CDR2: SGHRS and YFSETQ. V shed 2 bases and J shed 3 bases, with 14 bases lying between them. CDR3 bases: TGCGCCAGCAGCTTTACTGGGGGGGCAGACACTGAAGCTTTCTTT. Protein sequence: CASSFTGGADTEAFF.

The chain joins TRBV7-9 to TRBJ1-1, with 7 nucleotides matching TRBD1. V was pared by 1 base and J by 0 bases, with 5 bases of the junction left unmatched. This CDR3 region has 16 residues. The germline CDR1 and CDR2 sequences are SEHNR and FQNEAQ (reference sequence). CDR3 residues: CASSLGVGTVNTEAFF. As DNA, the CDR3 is TGTGCCAGCAGCTTAGGAGTTGGGACAGTGAACACTGAAGCTTTCTTT.

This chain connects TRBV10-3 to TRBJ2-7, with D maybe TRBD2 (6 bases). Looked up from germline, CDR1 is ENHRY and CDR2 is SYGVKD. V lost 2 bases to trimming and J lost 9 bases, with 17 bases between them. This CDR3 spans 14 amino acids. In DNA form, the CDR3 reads TGTGCCATCAGTGAGCCGAAAGGAGGGAGTGTGCAGTACTTC. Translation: CAISEPKGGSVQYF.

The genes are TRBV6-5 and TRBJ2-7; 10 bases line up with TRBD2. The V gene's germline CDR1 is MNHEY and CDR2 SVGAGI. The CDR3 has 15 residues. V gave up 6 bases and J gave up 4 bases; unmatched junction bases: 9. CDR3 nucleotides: TGTGCCAGCAGGGGGAGCGGGAGGGCCAAATACGAGCAGTACTTC. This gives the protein CASRGSGRAKYEQYF.

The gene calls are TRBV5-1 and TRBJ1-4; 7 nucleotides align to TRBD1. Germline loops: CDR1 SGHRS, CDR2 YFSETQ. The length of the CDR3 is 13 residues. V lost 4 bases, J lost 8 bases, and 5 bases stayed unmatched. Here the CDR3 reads CASSMGQFEKLFF. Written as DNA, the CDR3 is TGCGCCAGCAGCATGGGACAGTTCGAAAAACTGTTTTTT.

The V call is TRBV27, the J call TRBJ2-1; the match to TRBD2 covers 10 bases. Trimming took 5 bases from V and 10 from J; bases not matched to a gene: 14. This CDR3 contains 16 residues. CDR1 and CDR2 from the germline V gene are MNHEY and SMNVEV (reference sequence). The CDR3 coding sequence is TGTGCCAGCAGTGAATGGTCTAGCGGGAGTTTATTAGAGCAGTTCTTC. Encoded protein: CASSEWSSGSLLEQFF.

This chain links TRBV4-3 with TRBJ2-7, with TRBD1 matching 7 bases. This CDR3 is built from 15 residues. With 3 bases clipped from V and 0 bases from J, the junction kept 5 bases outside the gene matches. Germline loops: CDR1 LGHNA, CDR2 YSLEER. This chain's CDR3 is CASSQTGIPSYEQYF. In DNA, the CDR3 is TGCGCCAGCAGCCAGACAGGGATCCCCTCCTACGAGCAGTACTTC.